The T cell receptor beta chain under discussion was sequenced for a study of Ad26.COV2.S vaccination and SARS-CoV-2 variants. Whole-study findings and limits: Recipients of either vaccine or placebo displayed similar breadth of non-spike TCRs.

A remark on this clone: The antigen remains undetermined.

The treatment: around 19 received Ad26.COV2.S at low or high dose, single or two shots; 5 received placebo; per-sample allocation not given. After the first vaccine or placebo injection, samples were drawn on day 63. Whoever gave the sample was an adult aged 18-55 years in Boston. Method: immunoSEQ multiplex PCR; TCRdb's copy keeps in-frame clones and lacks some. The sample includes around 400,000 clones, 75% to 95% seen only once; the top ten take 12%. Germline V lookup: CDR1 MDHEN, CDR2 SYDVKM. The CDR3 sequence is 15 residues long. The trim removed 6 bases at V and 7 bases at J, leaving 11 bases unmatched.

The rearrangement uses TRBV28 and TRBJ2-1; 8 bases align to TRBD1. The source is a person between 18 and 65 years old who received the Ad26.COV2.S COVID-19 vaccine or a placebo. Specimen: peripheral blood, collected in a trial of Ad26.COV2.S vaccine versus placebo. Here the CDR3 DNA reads TGTGCCAGCAGCAACAGGGGGGACGGGGTAAATGAGCAGTTCTTC. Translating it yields CASSNRGDGVNEQFF.